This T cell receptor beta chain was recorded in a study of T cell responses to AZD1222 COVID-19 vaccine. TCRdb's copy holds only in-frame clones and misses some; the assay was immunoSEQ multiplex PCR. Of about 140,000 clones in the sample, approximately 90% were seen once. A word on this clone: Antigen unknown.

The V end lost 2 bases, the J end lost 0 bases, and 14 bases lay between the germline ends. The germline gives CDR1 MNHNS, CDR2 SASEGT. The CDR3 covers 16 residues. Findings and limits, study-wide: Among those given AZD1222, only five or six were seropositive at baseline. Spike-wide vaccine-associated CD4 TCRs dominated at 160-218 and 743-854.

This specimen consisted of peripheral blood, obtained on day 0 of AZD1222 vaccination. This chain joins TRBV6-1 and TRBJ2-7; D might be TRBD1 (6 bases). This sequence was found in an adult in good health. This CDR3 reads CASSELGGPSSYEQYF. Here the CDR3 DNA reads TGTGCCAGCAGTGAACTTGGGGGCCCCAGCTCCTACGAGCAGTACTTC.